One T cell receptor (beta chain) is described in this entry. This specimen belongs to a study of monozygotic twins with inflammatory bowel disease. Someone took an approximately 2.3 ml blood sample from each of the donors. Each CDR3 protein gets one entry in TCRdb, which reprocessed the 5' RACE reads and gives no DNA. This sample lists about 200,000 distinct CDR3 sequences; its ten largest clones have around 7.6%. Germline V gene data show CDR1 as ENHRY and CDR2 as SYGVKD. The CDR3 loop spans 18 amino acids. Source material: blood. V gene TRBV10-3 combines with J gene TRBJ1-2; TCRdb calls TRBD1, which cannot be checked without DNA. This clonotype was obtained from a human donor with ulcerative colitis or Crohn's disease, or a healthy co-twin of an affected twin (not recorded which). The CDR3 reads CAITKDRPSPLFNYGYTF.